This T cell receptor (beta chain) was retrieved from a study of molecular identifiers for immune sequencing clone quantification. The V gene end was trimmed by 0 bases and the J gene end by 0 bases; junction bases not matched to a gene: 10. This CDR3 is built from 17 residues. Looked up from germline, CDR1 is DFQATT and CDR2 is SNEGSKA (reference sequence). TCRdb fed the PCR reads into MiXCR, producing one record per CDR3 protein. The sample shows over 600,000 distinct CDR3 sequences, 15% to 20% of them seen only once. The chain links TRBV20-1 to TRBJ2-7, with 8 bases lining up with TRBD2. Sequencing input: naive CD8+ T cells from blood, with Jurkat cell RNA spiked in. Subset defined: FACS-sorted CD8+CD4-CCR7+CD45RA+ naive T cells. The TCR sequence derives from a human donor in good health. Some libraries in this study had Jurkat cell RNA spiked in. In DNA form, the CDR3 reads TGCAGTGCTAGAGATTTAACTAGCGGACCCAGCTCCTACGAGCAGTACTTC. Its translation: CSARDLTSGPSSYEQYF.